The 31 T cell receptor beta chains in this list originate from one sample, sequenced in a study of shared clonotypes between healthy human individuals. Assay used: immunoSEQ multiplex PCR; TCRdb lists only in-frame clones, some missing. This table has about 2.5 million clones, approximately 90% appearing once. Sequencing was performed on naive CD4+ T cells from PBMCs. The sample's subset: CD45RA+ positively selected. These receptor sequences come from a man aged 18 to 35 in good health. Some clones in this sample may be carry-over from other donors' samples.

V gene TRBV4-3 combines with J gene TRBJ2-1, with a tentative D call TRBD2 (7 bases). CDR3 length: 15 amino acids. The germline gives CDR1 LGHNA, CDR2 YSLEER. Deletions cut 0 bases from V and 9 bases from J, with 15 bases between. Here the CDR3 DNA reads TGCGCCAGCAGCCAAGATCTAGGGGGAGGGGCTGAGCAGTTCTTC. As protein: CASSQDLGGGAEQFF.

The chain employs TRBV28 and TRBJ2-7, with 8 bases that match TRBD1. J lost 4 bases, V lost 3 bases, and 8 bases had no gene match. From germline, CDR1 is MDHEN and CDR2 SYDVKM. The CDR3 extends over 15 amino acids. The CDR3 sequence: CASSFRGRGLYEQYF. In DNA form, the CDR3 reads TGTGCCAGCAGTTTCCGTGGCAGGGGGCTATACGAGCAGTACTTC.

The gene calls are TRBV7-8 and TRBJ2-5, with TRBD1 as a possible D gene (6 bases). Germline values: CDR1 SGHVS, CDR2 FQNEAQ. The CDR3 extends over 12 amino acids. Trimming removed 5 bases at V and 5 bases at J, with 9 bases between. The CDR3 nucleotides read TGTGCCAGCAGCCCGAGGGGGGAGACCCAGTACTTC. As protein: CASSPRGETQYF.

This rearrangement joins TRBV18 to TRBJ2-1, with a tentative D call TRBD2 (5 bases). Deletions cut 6 bases from V and 4 bases from J, with 19 bases between. The CDR3 consists of 16 residues. The germline CDR1 and CDR2 sequences are KGHSH and LQKENI. The DNA of the CDR3 is TGTGCCAGCTCCGCCGCCCCGACACTAGGATACAATGAGCAGTTCTTC. It yields the protein CASSAAPTLGYNEQFF.

The chain employs TRBV9 and TRBJ2-6; D is uncertain. The CDR3 loop spans 15 amino acids. Looked up from germline, CDR1 is SGDLS and CDR2 is YYNGEE. The V gene lost 3 bases and the J gene lost 3 bases, with 10 bases spanning the gap. DNA for the CDR3: TGTGCCAGCAGCGCGCGGCTTCGTGGGGCCAACGTCCTGACTTTC. This codes for CASSARLRGANVLTF.

This clone was seen once. The chain uses TRBV27 and TRBJ2-7; D possibly corresponds to TRBD1 (6 bases). The CDR3 is made up of 14 amino acids. V lost 4 bases and J 4 bases, leaving 14 bases between the germline ends. The germline V gene has CDR1 MNHEY and CDR2 SMNVEV (reference sequence). CDR3 amino acids: CASSSRRDNYEQYF. CDR3 DNA sequence: TGTGCCAGCAGTTCTCGACGGGACAATTACGAGCAGTACTTC.

This clone was seen just once. The chain couples TRBV30 to TRBJ1-5; D is unclear. Trimming removed 0 bases at V and 7 bases at J, with 7 bases between. Germline V gene data show CDR1 as GTSNPN and CDR2 as SVGIG (reference sequence). This CDR3 comprises 12 residues. The CDR3 spells CAWSVRLQPQHF. As DNA, the CDR3 is TGTGCCTGGAGTGTACGTCTCCAGCCCCAGCATTTT.

The rearrangement links TRBV7-2 to TRBJ1-2; D ambiguous. The V end was cut by 0 bases, the J end by 5 bases, with 7 bases between. This CDR3 contains 13 residues. Germline values: CDR1 SGHTA, CDR2 FQGNSA. The CDR3 loop is CASSLALLYGYTF. The CDR3 DNA reads as TGTGCCAGCAGCTTAGCGCTTTTGTATGGCTACACCTTC. Filled out from reference TRBV7-2 and TRBJ1-2, the complete variable domain reads GAGVSQSPSNKVTEKGKDVELRCDPISGHTALYWYRQSLGQGLEFLIYFQGNSAPDKSGLPSDRFSAERTGGSVSTLTIQRTQQEDSAVYLCASSLALLYGYTFGSGTRLTVV.

The V gene is TRBV27, the J gene TRBJ1-4; TRBD1 aligns across 10 bases. This CDR3 region has 18 residues. Germline assignment: CDR1 MNHEY and CDR2 SMNVEV (reference sequence). Trimming cost V 5 bases and J 0 bases; bases outside gene matches: 9. CDR3 sequence: CASSPGRGQGATNEKLFF. The CDR3 bases are TGTGCCAGCAGTCCCGGTCGAGGACAGGGGGCAACTAATGAAAAACTGTTTTTT.

The genes are TRBV30 and TRBJ1-2, with D possibly being TRBD1 (5 bases). With 2 bases removed from V and 4 bases from J, the gap between germline ends came to 11 bases. Germline CDR1 is GTSNPN and CDR2 is SVGIG (reference sequence). This CDR3 contains 13 residues. This CDR3 is CAWSPGRFYGYTF. CDR3 nucleotides: TGTGCCTGGAGTCCGGGACGGTTCTATGGCTACACCTTC.

The chain uses TRBV28 and TRBJ2-1; D not resolved. The germline CDR1 and CDR2 sequences are MDHEN and SYDVKM. V lost 6 bases and J lost 8, with 14 bases in between. The CDR3 runs to 13 residues. This CDR3 is CASRSRVLHEQFF. The DNA for the CDR3 is TGTGCCAGCAGGTCACGGGTGTTGCATGAGCAGTTCTTC.

This chain connects TRBV4-1 to TRBJ2-1, with TRBD2 matching 12 bases. Trimming removed 4 bases from V and 3 bases from J; junction bases left unmatched: 4. The germline V gene has CDR1 MGHRA and CDR2 YSYEKL. The CDR3 is 16 amino acids. The CDR3 DNA sequence: TGCGCCAGCAGCCCTAGCGGGAGGGCAGACTACAATGAGCAGTTCTTC. This translates into CASSPSGRADYNEQFF.

This chain links TRBV28 with TRBJ2-4; no firm D call. The CDR3 totals 15 residues. Germline lookup yields CDR1 MDHEN and CDR2 SYDVKM. Trimming removed 5 bases from V and 3 bases from J, with 14 bases in between. The chain's CDR3 is CASSPSRTIKNIQYF. The CDR3 nucleotides read TGTGCCAGCAGTCCATCGCGGACGATCAAAAACATTCAGTACTTC.

The V and J genes are TRBV6-1 and TRBJ1-2; no definite D call. Germline CDR1 is MNHNS and CDR2 is SASEGT. The CDR3 has 15 amino acids. The ends were cut back, 3 bases at V and 3 bases at J, with 14 bases in the middle. DNA for the CDR3: TGTGCCAGCAGTGACCGATCTGAGGGCTACTATGGCTACACCTTC. This sequence encodes CASSDRSEGYYGYTF.

The chain is built from TRBV19 and TRBJ2-1, with 7 bases lining up with TRBD2. V lost 3 bases, J lost 5 bases, and 10 bases stayed unmatched. Germline CDR1 LNHDA, CDR2 SQIVND (reference sequence). The CDR3 is 16 amino acids. CDR3 nucleotides: TGTGCCAGTAGTATTGTGTCGGGAGGATCACACAATGAGCAGTTCTTC. Residues: CASSIVSGGSHNEQFF.

The rearrangement uses TRBV7-9 and TRBJ2-4; 7 bases line up with TRBD2. Germline V gives CDR1 SEHNR, CDR2 FQNEAQ (reference sequence). V shed 1 base and J 0 bases; nucleotides not matched to a gene: 9. The CDR3 extends over 18 amino acids. The DNA for the CDR3 is TGTGCCAGCAGCTTAGATTTGGGAGGGTCGGGAGCCAAAAACATTCAGTACTTC. As protein: CASSLDLGGSGAKNIQYF.

The chain uses TRBV28 and TRBJ2-7; D might be TRBD1 (5 bases). CDR3 length: 13 residues. CDR1 and CDR2 (germline): MDHEN, SYDVKM. V dropped 7 bases and J dropped 6 bases, with 16 bases sitting between them. The CDR3 nucleotides read TGTGCCAGCACAGAAACAGGTGCTTTCGAGCAGTACTTC. This translates into CASTETGAFEQYF.

The CDR3 DNA is TGTGCCAGCAGTTACAGATGGTCAGAGGGGACCCAGTACTTC. Translating gives CASSYRWSEGTQYF. The J gene is TRBJ2-5, the V gene TRBV6-6; possibly TRBD2 for D (5 bases). The V end was cut by 2 bases, the J end by 7 bases, with 14 bases between. Germline CDR1 reads MNHNY; CDR2 reads SVGAGI (reference sequence). The CDR3 consists of 14 residues.

The chain combines TRBV7-9 with TRBJ2-5; 8 bases fit TRBD1. The V gene's germline CDR1 is SEHNR and CDR2 FQNEAQ (reference sequence). There are 16 residues in the CDR3. With V trimmed by 5 bases and J by 4 bases, 12 bases remained unmatched. The CDR3 nucleotides read TGTGCCAGCAGCCCGGGAGACAGGGGTCCAGGAGAGACCCAGTACTTC. Translating it yields CASSPGDRGPGETQYF.

V usage is TRBV6-5 and J usage is TRBJ2-7; D call uncertain. V was cut by 2 bases and J by 2 bases, with 10 bases left in between. This CDR3 is 14 amino acids long. Germline-derived CDR1 and CDR2 are MNHEY and SVGAGI. CDR3: CASSYNPGTYEQYF. CDR3 nucleotide sequence: TGTGCCAGCAGTTACAACCCTGGGACCTACGAGCAGTACTTC.

J is TRBJ1-1 and V is TRBV7-2; maybe TRBD1 (5 bases). V was pared by 3 bases and J by 2 bases, with 13 bases between. CDR1 SGHTA and CDR2 FQGNSA come from the germline V gene. This CDR3 has 15 amino acids. CDR3 bases: TGTGCCAGCAGCTTCGTACGGGGCAAAAACACTGAAGCTTTCTTT. Translating it yields CASSFVRGKNTEAFF.

V usage is TRBV5-4 and J usage is TRBJ2-5, with a weak D call TRBD2 (5 bases). The CDR3 has 16 amino acids. Germline CDR1 SGHNT, CDR2 YYREEE (reference sequence). V dropped 1 base and J dropped 4 bases, with 17 bases sitting between them. CDR3 DNA: TGTGCCAGCAGCTTGACTCTAGGGTCCGAGGGAGAGACCCAGTACTTC. Residues: CASSLTLGSEGETQYF. The whole variable domain, remainder taken from reference TRBV5-4 and TRBJ2-5, is ETGVTQSPTHLIKTRGQQVTLRCSSQSGHNTVSWYQQALGQGPQFIFQYYREEENGRGNFPPRFSGLQFPNYSSELNVNALELDDSALYLCASSLTLGSEGETQYFGPGTRLLVL.

The rearrangement uses TRBV9 and TRBJ2-7; 12 bases map to TRBD2. The ends lost 7 bases at V and 7 bases at J; junction bases unmatched: 6. The CDR3 consists of 13 residues. Per germline, CDR1 SGDLS and CDR2 YYNGEE. CDR3 sequence (DNA): TGTGCCAGCGGGAGACTAGCGGGAGAGGAGCAGTACTTC. Translating gives CASGRLAGEEQYF.

The rearrangement joins TRBV11-2 to TRBJ2-6; the D gene is possibly TRBD2 (6 bases). V dropped 7 bases and J dropped 2 bases, with 15 bases sitting between them. The CDR3 length is 16 residues. Germline CDR1 is SGHAT and CDR2 is FQNNGV. The CDR3 sequence is CASIFAGSTGANVLTF. DNA for the CDR3: TGTGCCAGCATTTTTGCGGGATCAACTGGGGCCAACGTCCTGACTTTC.

The chain is built from TRBV28 and TRBJ2-5; TRBD2 is a possible D gene (6 bases). CDR3 length: 18 amino acids. Trimming removed 5 bases at V and 5 bases at J, with 27 bases between. The germline gives CDR1 MDHEN, CDR2 SYDVKM. The CDR3 loop is CASSTPPFRGLRRETQYF. In DNA form, the CDR3 reads TGTGCCAGCAGTACCCCCCCATTTAGGGGACTTAGGAGGGAGACCCAGTACTTC. Variable domain in full (rest from reference TRBV28 and TRBJ2-5): DVKVTQSSRYLVKRTGEKVFLECVQDMDHENMFWYRQDPGLGLRLIYFSYDVKMKEKGDIPEGYSVSREKKERFSLILESASTNQTSMYLCASSTPPFRGLRRETQYFGPGTRLLVL.

This chain joins TRBV5-4 and TRBJ2-3, with TRBD2 as a possible D gene (6 bases). V lost 4 bases and J lost 2, with 11 bases in between. CDR1 is SGHNT, CDR2 YYREEE, per germline (reference sequence). The CDR3 covers 14 residues. The CDR3 loop is CASSPGLITDTQYF. The CDR3 coding sequence is TGTGCCAGCAGCCCGGGACTGATCACAGATACGCAGTATTTT.

On this clone itself: The sample carries other DNA sequences with the same CDR3. The rearrangement links TRBV18 to TRBJ2-1, with 8 bases fitting TRBD2. The CDR3 has 14 amino acids. Per germline, CDR1 KGHSH and CDR2 LQKENI. V trimming: 3 bases; J trimming: 5 bases; junction bases outside the gene matches: 3. This CDR3 is CASSPLAGHNEQFF. The CDR3 DNA reads as TGTGCCAGCTCACCGCTAGCGGGCCACAATGAGCAGTTCTTC.

V usage is TRBV12-5 and J usage is TRBJ2-5; D ambiguous. CDR1 LGHNT and CDR2 FRNRAP come from the germline V gene. The germline V and J ends were trimmed by 6 bases and 2 bases, with 4 bases remaining between them. The CDR3 covers 11 residues. CDR3 protein: CASGQQETQYF. The DNA of the CDR3 is TGTGCTAGTGGCCAACAAGAGACCCAGTACTTC.

The chain is built from TRBV28 and TRBJ2-3; either TRBD1 or TRBD2 may fit D (5 bases each). The V and J ends lost 7 bases and 2 bases respectively, with 13 bases between them. CDR3 length: 14 residues. Germline V CDR1 and CDR2: MDHEN, SYDVKM. CDR3 nucleotides: TGTGCCAGCACTTTTGGGGACCACACAGATACGCAGTATTTT. Encoded protein: CASTFGDHTDTQYF.

Concerning this clone: The same CDR3 arises from other DNA sequences in this sample as well. The chain combines TRBV7-9 with TRBJ2-5, with TRBD2 matching over 8 bases. Germline CDR1 SEHNR, CDR2 FQNEAQ (reference sequence). CDR3 length equals 14 residues. The junction had 1 base not matched to a gene; V was cut back by 3 bases and J by 1 base. The CDR3 is CASSFTSGQETQYF. In DNA, the CDR3 is TGTGCCAGCAGCTTTACTAGCGGCCAAGAGACCCAGTACTTC.

The chain is built from TRBV28 and TRBJ1-2; no reliable D call. Trimming cost V 6 bases and J 4 bases, with 6 bases left between them. The CDR3 consists of 11 residues. In germline, CDR1 is MDHEN, CDR2 SYDVKM. The DNA of the CDR3 is TGTGCCAGCAGGAGGGTCTATGGCTACACCTTC. This gives the protein CASRRVYGYTF.